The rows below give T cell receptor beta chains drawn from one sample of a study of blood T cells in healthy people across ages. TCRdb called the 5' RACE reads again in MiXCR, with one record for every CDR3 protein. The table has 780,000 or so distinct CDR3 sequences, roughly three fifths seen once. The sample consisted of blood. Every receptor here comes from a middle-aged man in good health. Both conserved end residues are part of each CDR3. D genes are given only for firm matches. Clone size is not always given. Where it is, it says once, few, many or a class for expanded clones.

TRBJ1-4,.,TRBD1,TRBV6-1,TGTGCCAGCAGTGAGGGGACAGCGATAAATGAAAAACTGTTTTTT,CASSEGTAINEKLFF
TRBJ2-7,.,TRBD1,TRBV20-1,TGCAGTGCCGAGACGAGGCACAGGGGACCCCACGAGCAGTACTTC,CSAETRHRGPHEQYF
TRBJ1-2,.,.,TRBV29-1,TGCAGCGTTGATGCAGGGGACTACTATGGCTACACCTTC,CSVDAGDYYGYTF
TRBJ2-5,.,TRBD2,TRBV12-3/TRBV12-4,TGTGCCAGCGGTCCTCGGACTAGCGGGACGGAGACCCAGTACTTC,CASGPRTSGTETQYF
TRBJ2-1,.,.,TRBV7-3,TGTGCCAGCAGCGGGGCCGGGGGTTACAATGAGCAGTTCTTC,CASSGAGGYNEQFF
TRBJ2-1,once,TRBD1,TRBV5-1,TGCGCCAGCAGCGCGGGGACAGGGGGCTCCCCCGGCAATGAGCAGTTCTTC,CASSAGTGGSPGNEQFF
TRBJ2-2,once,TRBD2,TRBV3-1,TGTGCCAGCAGCCAAGGGACTAGCGGGAGCACCGGGGAGCTGTTTTTT,CASSQGTSGSTGELFF
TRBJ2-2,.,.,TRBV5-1,TGCGCCAGCAGCTTGGGACAGAAGACTTACACCGGGGAGCTGTTTTTT,CASSLGQKTYTGELFF
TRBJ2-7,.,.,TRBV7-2,TGTGCCAGCAGCTTAGAACAGGACTACGAGCAGTACTTC,CASSLEQDYEQYF
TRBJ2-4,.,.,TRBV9,TGTGCCAGCAGCGTAGATCAGGGGAGGGACATTCAGTACTTC,CASSVDQGRDIQYF
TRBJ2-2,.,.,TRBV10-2,TGCGCCAGCATATCAGGGGTCACCGGGGAGCTGTTTTTT,CASISGVTGELFF
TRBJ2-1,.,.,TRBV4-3,TGCGCCAGCAGCCAAGAGGACGGAGAGCAGTTCTTC,CASSQEDGEQFF
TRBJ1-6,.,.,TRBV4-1,TGCGCCAGCAGCCAAGACCGACAATATAATTCACCCCTCCACTTT,CASSQDRQYNSPLHF
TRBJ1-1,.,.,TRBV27,TGTGCCAGCAGCTGGGCGGGGCTGAACACTGAAGCTTTCTTT,CASSWAGLNTEAFF
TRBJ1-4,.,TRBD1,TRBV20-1,TGCAGTGCAGGGGACAGGGGTAATGAAAAACTGTTTTTT,CSAGDRGNEKLFF
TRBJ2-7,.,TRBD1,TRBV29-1,TGCAGCGTTGGAGACGACAGGGCCACCTACGAGCAGTACTTC,CSVGDDRATYEQYF
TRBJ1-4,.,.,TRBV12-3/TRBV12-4,TGTGCCAGCAGTTGGGATATAGGAAATGAAAAACTGTTTTTT,CASSWDIGNEKLFF
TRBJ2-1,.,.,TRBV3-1,TGTGCCAGCAGCCAAGCAGTACTCCCGGAGCAGTTCTTC,CASSQAVLPEQFF
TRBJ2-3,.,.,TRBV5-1,TGCGCCAGCAGCCGACGCTCAGGGGAGACTAGCACAGATACGCAGTATTTT,CASSRRSGETSTDTQYF
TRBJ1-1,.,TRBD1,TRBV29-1,TGCAGCGTTGAGGAGGGGGCGAACACTGAAGCTTTCTTT,CSVEEGANTEAFF
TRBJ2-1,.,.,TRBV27,TGTGCCAGCAGTTCCGGGGTAGCCGCCAATGAGCAGTTCTTC,CASSSGVAANEQFF
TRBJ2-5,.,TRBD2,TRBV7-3,TGTGCCAGCAGCCTGAGCGGGAAGCAAGAGACCCAGTACTTC,CASSLSGKQETQYF
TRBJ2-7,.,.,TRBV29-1,TGCAGCGCCGACTTAGGGGGTAACAATGAGCAGTACTTC,CSADLGGNNEQYF
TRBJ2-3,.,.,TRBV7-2,TGTGCCATCCAGGACAGAAGCATTAGCACAGATACGCAGTATTTT,CAIQDRSISTDTQYF
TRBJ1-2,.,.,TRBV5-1,TGCGCCAGCAGCTTGGAGGTTGCACAGGCCTCCTATGGCTACACCTTC,CASSLEVAQASYGYTF
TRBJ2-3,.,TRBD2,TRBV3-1,TGTGCCAGCAGCCAAAGCCGGAGCGGGGTCACAGATACGCAGTATTTT,CASSQSRSGVTDTQYF
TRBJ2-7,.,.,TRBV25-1,TGTGCCAGCGGAGCGGGCGACCAGTACTTC,CASGAGDQYF
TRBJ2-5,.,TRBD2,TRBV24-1,TGTGCCACCAGTGGGAGCGGGAGTGAGACCCAGTACTTC,CATSGSGSETQYF
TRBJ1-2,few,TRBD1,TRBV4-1,TGCGCCAGCAGCCAATTTCTTCTCGGGCAGGGGGTTGGCTACACCTTC,CASSQFLLGQGVGYTF
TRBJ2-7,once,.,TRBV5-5,TGTGCCAGCAGCTTGGAATGGGGGACCACCTACGAGCAGTACTTC,CASSLEWGTTYEQYF
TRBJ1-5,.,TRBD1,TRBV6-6,TGTGCCAGCAGTTACTCGGGACAGGGTAGCAATCAGCCCCAGCATTTT,CASSYSGQGSNQPQHF
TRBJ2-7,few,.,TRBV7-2,TGTGCCAGCAGCTCCCTATACGACTACGAGCAGTACTTC,CASSSLYDYEQYF
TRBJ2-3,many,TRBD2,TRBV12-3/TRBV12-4,TGTGCCAGCAGCCGAGGACTAGCCACCCGGGGGGCAGATACGCAGTATTTT,CASSRGLATRGADTQYF
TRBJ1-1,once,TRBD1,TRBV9,TGTGCCAGCAACCGACAGGGGAACACTGAAGCTTTCTTT,CASNRQGNTEAFF